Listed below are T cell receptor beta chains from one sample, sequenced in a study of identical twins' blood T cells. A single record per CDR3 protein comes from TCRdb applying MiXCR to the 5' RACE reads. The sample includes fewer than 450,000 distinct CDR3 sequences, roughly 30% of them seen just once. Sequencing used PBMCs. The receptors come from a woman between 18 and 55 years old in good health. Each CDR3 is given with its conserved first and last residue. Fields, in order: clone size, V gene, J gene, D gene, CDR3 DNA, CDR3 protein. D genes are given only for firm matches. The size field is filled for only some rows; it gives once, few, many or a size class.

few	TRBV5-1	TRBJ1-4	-	TGCGCCAGCAGCTTGGACGCGGTTAATGAAAAACTGTTTTTT	CASSLDAVNEKLFF
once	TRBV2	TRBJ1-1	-	TGTGCCAGCACCAAGGGAAGGGTAGACACTGAAGCTTTCTTT	CASTKGRVDTEAFF
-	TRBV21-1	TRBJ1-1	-	TGTGCCAGCAGCACTATCATACAGTTGAACACTGAAGCTTTCTTT	CASSTIIQLNTEAFF
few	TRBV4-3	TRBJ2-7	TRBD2	TGCGCCAGCAGCCAAGATATAACTAGCGGGAGAGCCGAGCAGTACTTC	CASSQDITSGRAEQYF
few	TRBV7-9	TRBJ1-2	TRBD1	TGTGCCAGCAGCTCATGGTTCGGCAGGGGGGGCCTCTATGGCTACACCTTC	CASSSWFGRGGLYGYTF
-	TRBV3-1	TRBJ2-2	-	TGTGCCGGCAGGCTACTTGACACCGGGGTGCTGTTTTTT	CAGRLLDTGVLFF
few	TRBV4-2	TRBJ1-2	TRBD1	TGTGCCAGCAGCCAAGTGGCAGGGGGCAACTATGGCTACACCTTC	CASSQVAGGNYGYTF
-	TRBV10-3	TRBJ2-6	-	TGTGCCATCAGTGACATCATGGGCTCTGGGGCCAACGTCCTGACTTTC	CAISDIMGSGANVLTF
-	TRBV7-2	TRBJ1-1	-	TGTGCCAGCAGATCTACCACAGGGATTGGCCTTAACACTGAAGCTTTCTTT	CASRSTTGIGLNTEAFF
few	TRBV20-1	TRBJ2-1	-	TGCAGTGCCTGGGGCAGCGACAATGAGCAGTTCTTC	CSAWGSDNEQFF
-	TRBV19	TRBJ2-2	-	TGTGCCAGTAGGAAGATTCCCGGGACCGGGGAGCTGTTTTTT	CASRKIPGTGELFF
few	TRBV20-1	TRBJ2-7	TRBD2	TGCAGTGCTGGGACTAGCGGGGGCATAACCCCCTACGAGCAGTACTTC	CSAGTSGGITPYEQYF
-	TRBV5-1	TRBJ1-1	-	TGCGCCAGCAGCTTGGTGCCTCACGAGGCTTTCTTT	CASSLVPHEAFF
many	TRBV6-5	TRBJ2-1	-	TGTGCCAGCAGTTACTCGGTCAGCTACAATGAGCAGTTCTTC	CASSYSVSYNEQFF
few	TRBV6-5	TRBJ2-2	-	TGTGCCAGCAGTGCGTACAGGAAGAACACCGGGGAGCTGTTTTTT	CASSAYRKNTGELFF
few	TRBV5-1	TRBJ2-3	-	TGCGCCAGCAGCTTTGGGTCGGATACGCAGTATTTT	CASSFGSDTQYF
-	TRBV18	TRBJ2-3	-	TGTGCCAGCTCACCAAAGCACGGAGGAGATACGCAGTATTTT	CASSPKHGGDTQYF
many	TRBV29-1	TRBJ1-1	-	TGCAGCGTCTCTGAAGTGGGGGGGGGTACTGAAGCTTTCTTT	CSVSEVGGGTEAFF